The 9 T cell receptor beta chains given below trace back to one sample, sequenced in a study of T cell responses to AZD1222 COVID-19 vaccine. This table comes from immunoSEQ multiplex PCR, and its TCRdb copy is limited to in-frame clones, with some not included. The sample lists tens of thousands of clones; more than 75% were seen once. The sample in question was peripheral blood, obtained on day 0 of AZD1222 vaccination. The receptor source for this set is an adult in good health.

This sequence joins TRBV25-1 and TRBJ1-2; 8 nucleotides line up with TRBD1. Germline CDR1 and CDR2: MGHDK and SYGVNS. J gave up 4 bases and V 4 bases, and 5 bases lay outside the gene matches. The CDR3 has 14 amino acids. For the CDR3, the DNA is TGTGCCAGCAGTGGCAGGGGGCCTTCCTATGGCTACACCTTC. It codes for CASSGRGPSYGYTF.

The CDR3 protein is CASSMRRRTSSGNTIYF. CDR3 nucleotides: TGTGCCAGCTCGATGAGGAGGCGGACCAGCTCTGGAAACACCATATATTTT. The chain uses TRBV7-2 and TRBJ1-3; D not resolved. Germline lookup yields CDR1 SGHTA and CDR2 FQGNSA. The CDR3 has 17 amino acids. With 8 bases removed from V and 0 bases from J, the gap between germline ends came to 20 bases. The full variable domain, its missing parts supplied by reference TRBV7-2 and TRBJ1-3, is GAGVSQSPSNKVTEKGKDVELRCDPISGHTALYWYRQSLGQGLEFLIYFQGNSAPDKSGLPSDRFSAERTGGSVSTLTIQRTQQEDSAVYLCASSMRRRTSSGNTIYFGEGSWLTVV.

V usage is TRBV19 and J usage is TRBJ2-2; either TRBD1 or TRBD2 may fit D (5 bases each). Deletions cut 5 bases from V and 4 bases from J, with 14 bases between. The germline gives CDR1 LNHDA, CDR2 SQIVND (reference sequence). CDR3 size: 15 residues. CDR3 in amino acids: CASSDYRQTTGELFF. The CDR3 nucleotides read TGTGCCAGTAGTGACTATCGACAGACCACCGGGGAGCTGTTTTTT.

Only one count was recorded for this clone. The chain recombines TRBV18 with TRBJ1-4; TRBD1 agrees at 8 bases. The V gene end was trimmed by 3 bases and the J gene end by 7 bases; junction bases not matched to a gene: 4. The germline gives CDR1 KGHSH, CDR2 LQKENI. This CDR3 has 14 amino acids. The DNA of the CDR3 is TGTGCCAGCTCACCGACAGGGGACCTTGAAAAACTGTTTTTT. This gives the protein CASSPTGDLEKLFF.

J is TRBJ1-1 and V is TRBV23-1; TRBD1 agrees at 8 bases. TRBV23-1 is filed as an ORF, its function uncertain. The CDR3 is 16 amino acids. Germline trimming cut 8 bases from V and 8 bases from J; bases unmatched to any gene: 19. The chain's CDR3 is CASGSLSCRGQVEAFF. As DNA, the CDR3 is TGCGCCAGCGGGTCCCTCTCGTGCAGGGGGCAAGTGGAAGCTTTCTTT.

This clone was seen more than once but under ten times. The chain is built from TRBV15 and TRBJ1-3; no clear D gene. The V end was cut by 4 bases, the J end by 4 bases, with 11 bases between. The CDR3 length is 14 residues. Germline V gene lookup returns CDR1 LNHNV and CDR2 YYDKDF (reference sequence). Here the CDR3 DNA reads TGTGCCACCAGCACGAGATTACAGGGAAACACCATATATTTT. This translates into CATSTRLQGNTIYF.

The chain is built from TRBV4-1 and TRBJ1-1, with 9 bases matching TRBD1. CDR3 length equals 15 residues. Per the germline V gene, CDR1 is MGHRA and CDR2 is YSYEKL. With 2 bases clipped from V and 6 bases from J, the junction kept 7 bases outside the gene matches. The CDR3 DNA reads TGCGCCAGCAGCCAACTGGACAGGGGTAGGGCTGAAGCTTTCTTT. It translates to CASSQLDRGRAEAFF.

This rearrangement joins TRBV9 to TRBJ2-7; TRBD2 matches at 7 bases. The CDR3 is 14 residues long. V was clipped by 4 bases and J by 0 bases; unmatched bases: 4. The germline V gene encodes CDR1 SGDLS and CDR2 YYNGEE. DNA for the CDR3: TGTGCCAGCAGCTCCCAGCGGGACTCCTACGAGCAGTACTTC. Translating it yields CASSSQRDSYEQYF.

The chain uses TRBV3-1 (or the pseudogene TRBV3-2) and TRBJ1-2; D is unclear. V was clipped by 3 bases and J by 4 bases, with 9 bases between them. The CDR3 spans 13 residues. CDR1 and CDR2 from the germline V gene are LGHDT and YNNKEL (reference sequence). The CDR3 region has the DNA TGTGCCAGCAGCCATAGGGAAGGCTATGGCTACACCTTC. This encodes CASSHREGYGYTF.